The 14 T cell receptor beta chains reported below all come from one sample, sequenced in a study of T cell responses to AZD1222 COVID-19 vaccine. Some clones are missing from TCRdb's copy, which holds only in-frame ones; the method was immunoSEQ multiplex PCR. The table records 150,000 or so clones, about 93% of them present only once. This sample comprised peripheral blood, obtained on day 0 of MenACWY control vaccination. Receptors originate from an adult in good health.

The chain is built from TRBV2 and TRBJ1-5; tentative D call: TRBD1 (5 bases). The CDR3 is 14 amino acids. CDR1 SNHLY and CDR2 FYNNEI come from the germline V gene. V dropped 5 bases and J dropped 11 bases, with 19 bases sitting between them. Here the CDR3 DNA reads TGTGCCAGCAGTAGGCGGGGCCAGGGTGGGACCCAGCATTTT. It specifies CASSRRGQGGTQHF.

CDR3 in amino acids: CASSLAVAGGYREQFF. Written as DNA, the CDR3 is TGTGCCAGCAGCTTAGCGGTAGCGGGAGGGTACAGGGAGCAGTTCTTC. The gene calls are TRBV7-9 and TRBJ2-1; 11 bases map to TRBD2. CDR1 and CDR2 (germline): SEHNR, FQNEAQ (reference sequence). V lost 0 bases and J lost 10; bases outside the gene matches: 8. The CDR3 totals 16 residues. Supplemented by reference TRBV7-9 and TRBJ2-1, the full variable domain reads DTGVSQNPRHKITKRGQNVTFRCDPISEHNRLYWYRQTLGQGPEFLTYFQNEAQLEKSRLLSDRFSAERPKGSFSTLEIQRTEQGDSAMYLCASSLAVAGGYREQFFGPGTRLTVL.

The DNA for the CDR3 is TGTGCCAGCAGCTTACAAGGGGCACCGAACACCGGGGAGCTGTTTTTT. Translating it yields CASSLQGAPNTGELFF. The rearrangement uses TRBV7-9 and TRBJ2-2; tentatively, D is TRBD1 (5 bases). In germline, CDR1 is SEHNR, CDR2 FQNEAQ (reference sequence). The CDR3 extends over 16 amino acids. Trimming shortened V by 2 bases and J by 0 bases, and 10 bases separated the two germline ends.

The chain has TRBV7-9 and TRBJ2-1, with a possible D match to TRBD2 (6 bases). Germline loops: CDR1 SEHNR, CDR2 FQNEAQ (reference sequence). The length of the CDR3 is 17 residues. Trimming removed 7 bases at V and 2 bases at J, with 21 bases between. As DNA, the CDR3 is TGTGCCAGCACCTCCCGCGGAGGGGCTGGCCCCTACAATGAGCAGTTCTTC. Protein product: CASTSRGGAGPYNEQFF.

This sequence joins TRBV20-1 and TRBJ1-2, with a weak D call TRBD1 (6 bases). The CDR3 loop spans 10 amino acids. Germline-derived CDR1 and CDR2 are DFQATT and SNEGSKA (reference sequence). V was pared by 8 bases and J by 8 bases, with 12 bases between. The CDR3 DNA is TGCAGTCTCAGGGACACAGGCTACACCTTC. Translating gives CSLRDTGYTF.

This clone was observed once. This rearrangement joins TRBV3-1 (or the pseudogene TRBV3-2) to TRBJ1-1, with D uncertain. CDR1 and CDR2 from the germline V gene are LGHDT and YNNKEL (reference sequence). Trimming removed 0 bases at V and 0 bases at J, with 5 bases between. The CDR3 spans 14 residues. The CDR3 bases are TGTGCCAGCAGCCAAGATCGACTGAACACTGAAGCTTTCTTT. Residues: CASSQDRLNTEAFF.

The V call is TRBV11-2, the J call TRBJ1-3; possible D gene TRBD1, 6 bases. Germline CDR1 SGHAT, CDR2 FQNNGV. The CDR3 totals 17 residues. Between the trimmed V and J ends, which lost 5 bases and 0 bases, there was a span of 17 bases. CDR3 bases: TGTGCCAGCAGCCCTCGGGCAGGGGCCAGCTCTGGAAACACCATATATTTT. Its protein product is CASSPRAGASSGNTIYF. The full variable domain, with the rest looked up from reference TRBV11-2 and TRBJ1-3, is EAGVAQSPRYKIIEKRQSVAFWCNPISGHATLYWYQQILGQGPKLLIQFQNNGVVDDSQLPKDRFSAERLKGVDSTLKIQPAKLEDSAVYLCASSPRAGASSGNTIYFGEGSWLTVV.

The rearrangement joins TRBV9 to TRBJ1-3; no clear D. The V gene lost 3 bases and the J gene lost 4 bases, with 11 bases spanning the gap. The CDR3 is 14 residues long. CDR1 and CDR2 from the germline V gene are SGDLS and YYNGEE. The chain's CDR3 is CASSASVLGNTIYF. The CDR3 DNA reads TGTGCCAGCAGCGCAAGCGTGTTAGGAAACACCATATATTTT.

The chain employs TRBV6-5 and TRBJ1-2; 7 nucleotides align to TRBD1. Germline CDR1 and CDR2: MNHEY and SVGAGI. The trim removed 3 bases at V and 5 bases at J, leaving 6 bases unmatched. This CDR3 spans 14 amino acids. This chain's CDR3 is CASSYTTGSYGYTF. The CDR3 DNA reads TGTGCCAGCAGTTATACGACAGGGAGTTATGGCTACACCTTC.

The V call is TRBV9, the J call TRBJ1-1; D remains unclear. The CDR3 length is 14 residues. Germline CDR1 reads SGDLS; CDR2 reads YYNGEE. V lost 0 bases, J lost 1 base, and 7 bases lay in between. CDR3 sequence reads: CASSVAQANTEAFF. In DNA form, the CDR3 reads TGTGCCAGCAGCGTAGCACAAGCGAACACTGAAGCTTTCTTT.

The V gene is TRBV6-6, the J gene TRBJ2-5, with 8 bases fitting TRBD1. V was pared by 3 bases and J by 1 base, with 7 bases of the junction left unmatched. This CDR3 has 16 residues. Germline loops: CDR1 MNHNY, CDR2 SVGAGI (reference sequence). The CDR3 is CASSYNADRVQETQYF. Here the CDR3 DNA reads TGTGCCAGCAGTTATAATGCGGACAGGGTCCAAGAGACCCAGTACTTC.

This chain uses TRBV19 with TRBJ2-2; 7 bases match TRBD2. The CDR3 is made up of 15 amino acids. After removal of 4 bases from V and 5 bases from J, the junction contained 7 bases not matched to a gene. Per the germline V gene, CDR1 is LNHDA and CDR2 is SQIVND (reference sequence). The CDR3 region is CASSNLQGGTGELFF. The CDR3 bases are TGTGCCAGTAGTAATTTGCAGGGAGGGACCGGGGAGCTGTTTTTT.

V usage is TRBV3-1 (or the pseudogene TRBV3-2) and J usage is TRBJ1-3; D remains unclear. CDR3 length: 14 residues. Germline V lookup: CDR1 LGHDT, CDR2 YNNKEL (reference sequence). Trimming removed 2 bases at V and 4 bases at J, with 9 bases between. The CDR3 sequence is CASSQYAGGNTIYF. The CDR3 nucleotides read TGTGCCAGCAGCCAATACGCGGGAGGAAACACCATATATTTT.

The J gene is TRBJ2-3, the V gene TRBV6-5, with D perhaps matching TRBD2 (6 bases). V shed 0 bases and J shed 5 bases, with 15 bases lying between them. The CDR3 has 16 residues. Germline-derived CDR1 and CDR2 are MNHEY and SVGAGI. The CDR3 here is CASSYSSTGVLDTQYF. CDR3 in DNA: TGTGCCAGCAGTTACTCGAGTACGGGGGTATTAGATACGCAGTATTTT.